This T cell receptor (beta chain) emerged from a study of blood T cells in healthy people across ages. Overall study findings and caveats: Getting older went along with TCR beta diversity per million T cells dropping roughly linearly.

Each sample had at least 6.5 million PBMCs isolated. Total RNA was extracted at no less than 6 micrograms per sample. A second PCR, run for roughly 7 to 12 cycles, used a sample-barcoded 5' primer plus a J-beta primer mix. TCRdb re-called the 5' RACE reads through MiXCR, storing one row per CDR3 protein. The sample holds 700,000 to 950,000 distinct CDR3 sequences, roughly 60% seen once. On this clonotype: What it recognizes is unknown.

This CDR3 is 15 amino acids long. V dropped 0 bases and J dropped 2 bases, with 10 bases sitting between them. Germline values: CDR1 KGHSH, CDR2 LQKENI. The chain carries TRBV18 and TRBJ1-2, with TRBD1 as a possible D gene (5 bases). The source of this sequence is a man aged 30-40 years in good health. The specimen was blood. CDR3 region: CASSPPNKGNYGYTF. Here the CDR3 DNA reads TGTGCCAGCTCACCACCTAACAAGGGGAACTATGGCTACACCTTC.